The 17 T cell receptor beta chains listed next were all sequenced from one sample in a study of shared clonotypes between healthy human individuals. Naive CD8 cells comprised CD45RO-negative, CCR7-positively selected cells, excluding terminally differentiated effector memory CD45RA+ cells. Assay: immunoSEQ multiplex PCR; the TCRdb copy retains only in-frame clones and omits some. Of hundreds of thousands of clones in the sample, 90% to 97% were seen once. The sample taken for sequencing was naive CD8+ T cells sorted from blood. These receptors were taken from a man aged 30-40 years in good health.

J is TRBJ2-1 and V is TRBV6-5; the D gene is possibly TRBD2 (5 bases). CDR1 is MNHEY and CDR2 is SVGAGI in the germline V gene. Between the trimmed V and J ends, which lost 5 bases and 15 bases, there was a span of 17 bases. The CDR3 is made up of 12 amino acids. CDR3 DNA: TGTGCCAGCAGTACCGTCCGAGGGCGCCGGTTCTTC. It yields the protein CASSTVRGRRFF.

A single count supports this clone. The rearrangement uses TRBV9 and TRBJ2-7, with TRBD1 matching over 8 bases. The junction had 14 bases not matched to a gene; V was cut back by 4 bases and J by 5 bases. The CDR3 sequence is 16 residues long. Germline CDR1 reads SGDLS; CDR2 reads YYNGEE. CDR3 protein: CASSPRTGRMRHEQYF. For the CDR3, the DNA is TGTGCCAGCAGCCCGAGGACAGGGCGAATGAGGCACGAGCAGTACTTC. Complete variable domain (other parts from reference TRBV9 and TRBJ2-7): DSGVTQTPKHLITATGQRVTLRCSPRSGDLSVYWYQQSLDQGLQFLIQYYNGEERAKGNILERFSAQQFPDLHSELNLSSLELGDSALYFCASSPRTGRMRHEQYFGPGTRLTVT.

The chain employs TRBV4-3 and TRBJ2-7; possible D gene TRBD1, 7 bases. V was shortened by 0 bases and J by 0 bases, with 12 bases between the two germline ends. The CDR3 runs 16 residues. The V gene's germline CDR1 is LGHNA and CDR2 YSLEER. CDR3 loop: CASSQERDSGSYEQYF. The CDR3 nucleotides read TGCGCCAGCAGCCAAGAGCGGGACAGTGGCTCCTACGAGCAGTACTTC.

The chain employs TRBV2 and TRBJ2-7, with unresolved D. The length of the CDR3 is 13 residues. Trimming left V 4 bases short and J 6 bases short, with 13 bases between. Germline CDR1 and CDR2: SNHLY and FYNNEI. The CDR3 DNA is TGTGCCAGCAGTGGGGTTAGGGCTCGCGAGCAGTACTTC. Amino acids: CASSGVRAREQYF.

The chain couples TRBV27 to TRBJ2-3; D gene unclear. The CDR3 has 14 residues. The V gene's germline CDR1 is MNHEY and CDR2 SMNVEV (reference sequence). V dropped 5 bases and J dropped 0 bases, with 9 bases sitting between them. This chain's CDR3 is CASSGDASTDTQYF. Here the CDR3 DNA reads TGTGCCAGCAGTGGAGACGCTAGCACAGATACGCAGTATTTT.

V gene TRBV18 combines with J gene TRBJ2-3, with D maybe TRBD2 (6 bases). Germline V gene data show CDR1 as KGHSH and CDR2 as LQKENI. The V gene lost 5 bases and the J gene lost 5 bases, with 29 bases spanning the gap. The CDR3 spans 19 residues. The CDR3 is CASSSLGPGGGKVVDTQYF. The DNA of the CDR3 is TGTGCCAGCTCATCACTTGGTCCCGGTGGCGGGAAGGTGGTAGATACGCAGTATTTT.

The rearrangement joins TRBV7-9 to TRBJ1-2; D may be TRBD1 (5 bases). Germline-derived CDR1 and CDR2 are SEHNR and FQNEAQ (reference sequence). This CDR3 contains 17 residues. Trimming pared 4 bases from V and 7 bases from J, leaving 25 bases between. CDR3 region: CASSSPYIGRRGSGYTF. The CDR3, as DNA: TGTGCCAGCAGCTCACCTTATATCGGCAGGCGGGGGTCTGGCTACACCTTC.

The J gene is TRBJ2-3, the V gene TRBV2, with D possibly matching TRBD1 (5 bases). V dropped 8 bases and J dropped 2 bases, with 11 bases sitting between them. The CDR3 totals 13 residues. Germline lookup yields CDR1 SNHLY and CDR2 FYNNEI. In nucleotides, the CDR3 is TGTGCCAGCTTAGGCAGGGCCACAGATACGCAGTATTTT. Encoded protein: CASLGRATDTQYF.

This chain uses TRBV25-1 with TRBJ2-5; no clear D gene. Trimming left V 0 bases short and J 1 base short, with 15 bases between. This CDR3 is 17 amino acids long. Germline V gives CDR1 MGHDK, CDR2 SYGVNS. In DNA, the CDR3 is TGTGCCAGCAGTGAATATGGTGTGGGCGGCCTCCAAGAGACCCAGTACTTC. Residues: CASSEYGVGGLQETQYF.

The table lists this clone with a count of one. The chain has TRBV6-6 and TRBJ1-2, with 9 bases fitting TRBD1. CDR3 size: 15 residues. After removal of 2 bases from V and 6 bases from J, the junction contained 7 bases not matched to a gene. The germline CDR1 and CDR2 sequences are MNHNY and SVGAGI (reference sequence). DNA for the CDR3: TGTGCCAGCAGTTACGGGACAGGGTCGAGTAATGGCTACACCTTC. Its translation is CASSYGTGSSNGYTF.

This chain links TRBV5-1 with TRBJ2-1; D is uncertain. The ends were cut back, 5 bases at V and 6 bases at J, with 18 bases in the middle. Germline values: CDR1 SGHRS, CDR2 YFSETQ. The CDR3 sequence is 15 residues long. CDR3 sequence (DNA): TGCGCCAGCAGTCCCGCCCGGAAGACCCTCAATGAGCAGTTCTTC. Encoded protein: CASSPARKTLNEQFF.

The chain employs TRBV7-2 and TRBJ2-2; no firm D call. Trimming took off 1 base at V and 5 bases at J, with 17 bases between the two ends. CDR3 length: 17 residues. Germline values: CDR1 SGHTA, CDR2 FQGNSA. CDR3 nucleotides: TGTGCCAGCAGCTTAGGGCCCTCGGGCACGGCGACCGGGGAGCTGTTTTTT. It translates to CASSLGPSGTATGELFF.

This chain uses TRBV2 with TRBJ2-1; D is undetermined. Trimming pared 2 bases from V and 3 bases from J, leaving 11 bases between. Germline V gene data show CDR1 as SNHLY and CDR2 as FYNNEI. CDR3 size: 15 residues. The CDR3 DNA sequence: TGTGCCAGCAGTGAAAGGGCAGTTCTCTACAATGAGCAGTTCTTC. Its protein product is CASSERAVLYNEQFF. The whole variable domain, remainder taken from reference TRBV2 and TRBJ2-1, is EPEVTQTPSHQVTQMGQEVILRCVPISNHLYFYWYRQILGQKVEFLVSFYNNEISEKSEIFDDQFSVERPDGSNFTLKIRSTKLEDSAMYFCASSERAVLYNEQFFGPGTRLTVL.

The chain joins TRBV27 to TRBJ2-7; 11 positions agree with TRBD2. There are 14 residues in the CDR3. The germline CDR1 and CDR2 sequences are MNHEY and SMNVEV (reference sequence). J gave up 5 bases and V 4 bases, and 4 bases lay outside the gene matches. CDR3: CASSSSGRQHEQYF. In DNA form, the CDR3 reads TGTGCCAGCAGTTCTAGCGGGAGGCAACACGAGCAGTACTTC.

CDR3 bases: TGTGCCAGCAGCTACAAATCGACCGTTGAGCAGTTCTTC. It specifies CASSYKSTVEQFF. V usage is TRBV7-9 and J usage is TRBJ2-1; D remains ambiguous. CDR3 length: 13 amino acids. Germline assignment: CDR1 SEHNR and CDR2 FQNEAQ (reference sequence). Trimming shortened V by 4 bases and J by 9 bases, and 13 bases separated the two germline ends.

The chain combines TRBV6-5 with TRBJ2-7; possibly TRBD1 or TRBD2 for D (5 bases each). The CDR3 contains 13 residues. Trimming cost V 2 bases and J 3 bases, with 8 bases left between them. The germline V gene has CDR1 MNHEY and CDR2 SVGAGI. The CDR3 loop reads CASSYGAGYEQYF. The CDR3 DNA is TGTGCCAGCAGTTACGGGGCGGGCTACGAGCAGTACTTC.

The genes are TRBV30 and TRBJ1-1; D gene uncertain. The CDR3 is made up of 17 amino acids. Trimming removed 1 base from V and 0 bases from J, with 18 bases in between. Germline V lookup: CDR1 GTSNPN, CDR2 SVGIG (reference sequence). This chain's CDR3 is CAWSGPGVTWLNTEAFF. For the CDR3, the DNA is TGTGCCTGGAGTGGCCCCGGGGTAACGTGGTTGAACACTGAAGCTTTCTTT.